This T cell receptor (beta chain) was sequenced in a study of blood T cell repertoires in COVID-19. Study in general: Both acute and convalescent COVID-19 samples were obtained from the United States, Italy and Spain.

In the original analysis: Amplification from reference gene primers served as the basis for estimated nucleated cell counts. The assay was immunoSEQ multiplex PCR, and TCRdb's table has in-frame clones only and misses some. The V and J calls and clone size were taken over from that table, and D and trimming were inferred from the DNA. Among under 250,000 clones, approximately 90% were seen once, and the ten largest hold approximately 11%. Per the germline V gene, CDR1 is SGHDT and CDR2 is YYEEEE. Unmatched junction bases numbered 5, after V lost 3 bases and J lost 1 base. The CDR3 has 15 amino acids.

Sequenced input: PBMCs or T cells enriched from blood (not recorded which). This TCR was recovered from a man younger than 40 who had recovered from COVID-19. The chain has TRBV5-6 and TRBJ1-2; TRBD1 matches 8 bases. The CDR3 DNA reads TGTGCCAGCAGCTCTCCAGGGGGCTTTAACTATGGCTACACCTTC. The encoded protein is CASSSPGGFNYGYTF.